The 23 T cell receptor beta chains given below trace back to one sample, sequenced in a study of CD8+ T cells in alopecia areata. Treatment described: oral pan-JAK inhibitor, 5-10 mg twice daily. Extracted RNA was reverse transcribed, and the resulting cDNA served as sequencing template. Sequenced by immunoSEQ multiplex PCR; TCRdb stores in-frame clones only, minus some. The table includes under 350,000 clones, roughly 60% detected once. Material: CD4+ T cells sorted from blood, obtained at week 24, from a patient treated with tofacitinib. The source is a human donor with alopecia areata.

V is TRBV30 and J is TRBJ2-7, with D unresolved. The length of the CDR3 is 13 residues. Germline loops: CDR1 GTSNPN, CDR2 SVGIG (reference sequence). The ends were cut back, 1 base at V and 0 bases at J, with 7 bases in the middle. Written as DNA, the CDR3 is TGTGCCTGGAGTGCAGGAGTCTCCTACGAGCAGTACTTC. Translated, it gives CAWSAGVSYEQYF.

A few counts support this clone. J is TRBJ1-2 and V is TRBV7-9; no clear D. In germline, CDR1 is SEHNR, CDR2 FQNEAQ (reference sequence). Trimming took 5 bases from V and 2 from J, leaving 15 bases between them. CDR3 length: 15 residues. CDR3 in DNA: TGTGCCAGCAGCCCCCAGAGCCCAGTGAACTATGGCTACACCTTC. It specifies CASSPQSPVNYGYTF.

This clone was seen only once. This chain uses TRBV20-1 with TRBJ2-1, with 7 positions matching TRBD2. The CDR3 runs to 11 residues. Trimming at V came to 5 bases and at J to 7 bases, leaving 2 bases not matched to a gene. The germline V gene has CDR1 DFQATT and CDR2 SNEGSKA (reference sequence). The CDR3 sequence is CSAWTSNEQFF. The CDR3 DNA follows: TGCAGTGCTTGGACTAGTAATGAGCAGTTCTTC.

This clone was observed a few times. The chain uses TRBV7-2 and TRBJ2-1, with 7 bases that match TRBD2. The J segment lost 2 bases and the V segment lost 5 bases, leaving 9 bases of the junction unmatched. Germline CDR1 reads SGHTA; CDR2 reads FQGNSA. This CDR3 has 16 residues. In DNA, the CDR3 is TGTGCCAGCAGCCCTGGGCTAGCGGCTACCTACAATGAGCAGTTCTTC. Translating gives CASSPGLAATYNEQFF.

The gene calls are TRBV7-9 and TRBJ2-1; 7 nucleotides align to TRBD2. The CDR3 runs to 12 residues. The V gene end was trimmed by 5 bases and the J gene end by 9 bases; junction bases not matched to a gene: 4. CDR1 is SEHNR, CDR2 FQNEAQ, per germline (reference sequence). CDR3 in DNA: TGTGCCAGCAGCCGTCCGGGGGGTGAGCAGTTCTTC. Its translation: CASSRPGGEQFF.

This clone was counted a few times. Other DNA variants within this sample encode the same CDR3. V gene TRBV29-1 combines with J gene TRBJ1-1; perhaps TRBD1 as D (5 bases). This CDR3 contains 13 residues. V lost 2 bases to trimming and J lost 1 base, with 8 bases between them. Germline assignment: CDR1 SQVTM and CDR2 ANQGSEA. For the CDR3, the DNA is TGCAGCGTTGAATCAGGGCAGAACACTGAAGCTTTCTTT. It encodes CSVESGQNTEAFF.

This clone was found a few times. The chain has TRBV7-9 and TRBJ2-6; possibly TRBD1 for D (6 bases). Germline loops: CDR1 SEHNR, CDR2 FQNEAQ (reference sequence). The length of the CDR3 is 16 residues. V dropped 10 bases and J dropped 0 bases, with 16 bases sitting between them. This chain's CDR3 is CATRDTQTSGANVLTF. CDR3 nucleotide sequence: TGTGCCACCCGGGACACTCAAACCTCTGGGGCCAACGTCCTGACTTTC.

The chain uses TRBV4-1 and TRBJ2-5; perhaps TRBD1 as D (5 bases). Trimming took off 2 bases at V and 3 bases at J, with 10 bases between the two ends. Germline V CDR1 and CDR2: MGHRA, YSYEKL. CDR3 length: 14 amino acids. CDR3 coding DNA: TGCGCCAGCAGCCAACAGGGTATTGAAGAGACCCAGTACTTC. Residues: CASSQQGIEETQYF.

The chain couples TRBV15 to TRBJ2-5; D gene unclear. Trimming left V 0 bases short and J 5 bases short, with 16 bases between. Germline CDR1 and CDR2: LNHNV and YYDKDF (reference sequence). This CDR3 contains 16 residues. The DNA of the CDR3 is TGTGCCACCAGCAGAGACGGAACCGTAGGTTACGAGACCCAGTACTTC. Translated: CATSRDGTVGYETQYF.

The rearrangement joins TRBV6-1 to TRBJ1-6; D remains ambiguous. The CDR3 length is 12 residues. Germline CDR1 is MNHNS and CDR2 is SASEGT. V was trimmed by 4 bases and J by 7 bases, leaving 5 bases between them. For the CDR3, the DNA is TGTGCCAGCAGTGGACCAAATTCACCCCTCCACTTT. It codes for CASSGPNSPLHF.

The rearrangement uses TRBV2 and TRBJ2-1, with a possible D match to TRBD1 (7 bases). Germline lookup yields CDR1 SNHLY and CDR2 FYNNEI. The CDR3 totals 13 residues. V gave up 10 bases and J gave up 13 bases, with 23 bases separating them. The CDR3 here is CATGEVSGGSQFF. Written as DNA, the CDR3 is TGTGCCACCGGGGAGGTTTCAGGGGGGTCACAGTTCTTC.

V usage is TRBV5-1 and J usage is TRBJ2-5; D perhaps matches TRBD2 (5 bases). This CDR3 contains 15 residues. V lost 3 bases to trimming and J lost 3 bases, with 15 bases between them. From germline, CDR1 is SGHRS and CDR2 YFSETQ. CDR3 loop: CASSYQNDGEETQYF. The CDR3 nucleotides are TGCGCCAGCAGCTACCAAAACGACGGGGAAGAGACCCAGTACTTC.

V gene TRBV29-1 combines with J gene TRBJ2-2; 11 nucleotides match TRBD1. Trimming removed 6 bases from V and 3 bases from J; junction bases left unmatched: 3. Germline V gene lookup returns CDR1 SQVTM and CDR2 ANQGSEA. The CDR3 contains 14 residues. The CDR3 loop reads CSVSGQGDTGELFF. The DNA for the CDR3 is TGCAGCGTCTCGGGACAGGGGGACACCGGGGAGCTGTTTTTT.

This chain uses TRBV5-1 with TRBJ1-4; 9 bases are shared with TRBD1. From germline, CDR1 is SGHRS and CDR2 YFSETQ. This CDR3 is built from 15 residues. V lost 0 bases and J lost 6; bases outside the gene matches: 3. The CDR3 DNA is TGCGCCAGCAGCTTGGATGGGACAGGGTATGAAAAACTGTTTTTT. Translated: CASSLDGTGYEKLFF.

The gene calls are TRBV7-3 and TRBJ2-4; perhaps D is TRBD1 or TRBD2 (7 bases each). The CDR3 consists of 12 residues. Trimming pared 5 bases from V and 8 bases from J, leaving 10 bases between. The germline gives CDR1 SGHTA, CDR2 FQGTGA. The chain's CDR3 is CASSPGGDIQYF. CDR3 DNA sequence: TGTGCCAGCAGCCCAGGGGGGGACATTCAGTACTTC.

DNA of the CDR3: TGTGCCAGCAGCTTAGACGGGCCCCAGGGGTACAATGAGCAGTTCTTC. The encoded protein is CASSLDGPQGYNEQFF. The chain links TRBV11-2 to TRBJ2-1; D may be TRBD1 (6 bases). The CDR3 is made up of 16 amino acids. V lost 0 bases and J 4 bases, leaving 13 bases between the germline ends. Germline V gene data show CDR1 as SGHAT and CDR2 as FQNNGV.

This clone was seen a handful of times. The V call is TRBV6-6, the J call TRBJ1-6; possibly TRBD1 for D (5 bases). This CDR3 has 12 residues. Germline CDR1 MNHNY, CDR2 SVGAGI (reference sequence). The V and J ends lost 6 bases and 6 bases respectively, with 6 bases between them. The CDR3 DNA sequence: TGTGCCAGCAGCCAGGGTAATTCACCCCTCCACTTT. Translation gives CASSQGNSPLHF.

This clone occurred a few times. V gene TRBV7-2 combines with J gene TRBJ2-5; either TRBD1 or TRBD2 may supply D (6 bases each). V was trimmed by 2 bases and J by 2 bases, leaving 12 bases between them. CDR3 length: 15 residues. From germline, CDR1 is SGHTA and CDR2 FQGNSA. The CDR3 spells CASSLMGGLQETQYF. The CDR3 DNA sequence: TGTGCCAGCAGCTTAATGGGGGGCCTTCAAGAGACCCAGTACTTC.

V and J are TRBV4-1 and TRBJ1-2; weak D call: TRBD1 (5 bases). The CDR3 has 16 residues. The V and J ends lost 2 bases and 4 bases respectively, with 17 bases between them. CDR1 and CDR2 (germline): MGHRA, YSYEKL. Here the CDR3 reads CASSQPVNRRPYGYTF. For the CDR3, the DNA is TGCGCCAGCAGCCAACCAGTCAACAGGAGACCCTATGGCTACACCTTC.

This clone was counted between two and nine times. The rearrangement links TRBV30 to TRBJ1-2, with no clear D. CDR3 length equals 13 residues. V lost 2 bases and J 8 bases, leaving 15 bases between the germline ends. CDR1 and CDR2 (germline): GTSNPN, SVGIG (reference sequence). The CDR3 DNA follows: TGTGCCTGGAGTTCCCGCAGGCGAGGAGGCTACACCTTC. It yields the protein CAWSSRRRGGYTF.

CDR3 protein: CASSYVADNEQFF. The CDR3 DNA is TGTGCCAGCAGTTACGTGGCCGACAATGAGCAGTTCTTC. The chain links TRBV6-5 to TRBJ2-1; D is undetermined. The CDR3 has 13 residues. CDR1 is MNHEY, CDR2 SVGAGI, per germline. The V end was cut by 2 bases, the J end by 5 bases, with 7 bases between.

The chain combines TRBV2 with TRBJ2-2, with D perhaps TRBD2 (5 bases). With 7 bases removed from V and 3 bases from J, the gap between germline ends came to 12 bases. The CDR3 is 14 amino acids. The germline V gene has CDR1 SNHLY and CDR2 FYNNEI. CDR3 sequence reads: CASTQEADTGELFF. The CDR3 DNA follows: TGTGCCAGCACCCAGGAGGCGGACACCGGGGAGCTGTTTTTT.

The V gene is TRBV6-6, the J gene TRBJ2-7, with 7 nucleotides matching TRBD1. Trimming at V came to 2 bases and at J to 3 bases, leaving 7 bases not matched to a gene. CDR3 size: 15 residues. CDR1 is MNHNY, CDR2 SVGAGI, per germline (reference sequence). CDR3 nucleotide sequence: TGTGCCAGCAGTTACCTCCCGACAGGGCTCTACGAGCAGTACTTC. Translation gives CASSYLPTGLYEQYF.